This TCR beta chain was documented in a study of T cells in Graves' hyperthyroidism and ophthalmopathy. The study's findings and limits: The model forecast ophthalmopathy, anticipating it by a median approximately 6.1 months before onset. Among clonotypes expanded in thyroid above 0.001, most were also found in blood.

What was amplified from RNA transcripts were TCR beta CDR3 regions. First-round RT-PCR with HTBI primers amplified the TCR CDR3 region. TCRdb recomputed calls from the multiplex PCR reads with MiXCR, one row per CDR3 protein. The sample lists around 300,000 distinct CDR3 sequences; 20% to 25% were seen once. Germline V gene data show CDR1 as LGHNA and CDR2 as YNFKEQ. J was trimmed by 2 bases and V by 2 bases; bases with no gene match: 2. The CDR3 totals 14 residues. In its sample, this clonotype was seen a few times. Its matching antigen is unknown. The sequencing sample was made of blood. The chain combines TRBV4-2 with TRBJ2-7, with TRBD1 matching 8 bases. The TCR originated in a man younger than 40 with Graves' ophthalmopathy. CDR3 residues: CASSQWDRTYEQYF. As DNA, the CDR3 is TGTGCCAGCAGCCAATGGGACAGGACCTACGAGCAGTACTTC.